A selection of T cell receptor beta chains follows, all from one sample in a study of blood T cell repertoires in COVID-19. Assay used: immunoSEQ multiplex PCR; TCRdb lists only in-frame clones, some missing. The data show about 200,000 clones, around 85% seen once. Sequencing was performed on PBMCs or T cells enriched from blood (not recorded which). The receptors were sampled from a middle-aged man who had recovered from COVID-19. The CDR3 runs from the conserved cysteine through the conserved F or W. A D gene is named only where the DNA matches it firmly. Clone size appears in some rows only: once, few, many, or a class for an expanded clone.

d_call	v_call	j_call	clone_size	cdr3_length	cdr3_nt	cdr3_aa
.	TRBV5-6	TRBJ1-1	.	15	TGTGCCAGCAGCTTGAGGGGCTTCGGGCTCCCTGAAGCTTTCTTT	CASSLRGFGLPEAFF
TRBD1	TRBV5-1	TRBJ1-2	.	13	TGCGCCAGCCTCCCAGGGGGCAGCTATGGCTACACCTTC	CASLPGGSYGYTF
.	TRBV2	TRBJ1-2	.	13	TGTGCCAGCATCGGGGGTATGAACTATGGCTACACCTTC	CASIGGMNYGYTF
TRBD2	TRBV27	TRBJ2-7	once	15	TGTGCCAGCAGTTTTGCCGGGGGGAGGTCCTACGAGCAGTACTTC	CASSFAGGRSYEQYF
TRBD2	TRBV15	TRBJ2-1	.	15	TGTGCCACCAGCTCGACTAGCGGGGGGGACAATGAGCAGTTCTTC	CATSSTSGGDNEQFF
.	TRBV18	TRBJ2-1	.	14	TGTGCCAGCTCCCCTACCGGTCCTCTCGATGAGCAGTTCTTC	CASSPTGPLDEQFF
.	TRBV7-9	TRBJ1-1	.	14	TGTGCCAGCAGCTTCGGCTCGGAGTACACTGAAGCTTTCTTT	CASSFGSEYTEAFF
TRBD2	TRBV2	TRBJ2-5	.	18	TGTGCCAGCAGTGAATTCGGTATCGGCCTGGGGGGAGGGGAGACCCAGTACTTC	CASSEFGIGLGGGETQYF
TRBD1	TRBV4-1	TRBJ2-1	.	16	TGCGCCAGCAGCCAAGCCCGACTTGGGACAGTCAATGAGCAGTTCTTC	CASSQARLGTVNEQFF
.	TRBV7-2	TRBJ1-6	.	15	TGTGCCAGCAGCTTATGGACAGTTTCAAATTCACCCCTCCACTTT	CASSLWTVSNSPLHF
.	TRBV21-1	TRBJ2-5	.	15	TGTGCCAGCAGCAAAGGAACCACCTCAGGGGAGACCCAGTACTTC	CASSKGTTSGETQYF
TRBD2	TRBV4-1	TRBJ2-3	few	18	TGCGCCAGCAGCCAAGGACTAGCGGGAGTAGTCGGCACAGATACGCAGTATTTT	CASSQGLAGVVGTDTQYF
.	TRBV5-8	TRBJ1-1	.	15	TGTGCCAGCAGCTTGGCCCAGGCAGGGGTGACTGAAGCTTTCTTT	CASSLAQAGVTEAFF
TRBD1	TRBV5-1	TRBJ2-4	once	18	TGCGCCAGCAGCCGATTGACCCGACAGGGAATGGAGGAAAACATTCAGTACTTC	CASSRLTRQGMEENIQYF
.	TRBV2	TRBJ1-1	few	13	TGTGCCAGCGTCGGGAGCATGAACACTGAAGCTTTCTTT	CASVGSMNTEAFF
.	TRBV7-9	TRBJ1-2	few	12	TGTGCCAGCAGCTTAGGGCCGAATGGCTACACCTTC	CASSLGPNGYTF
TRBD1	TRBV27	TRBJ2-7	.	15	TGTGCCAGCAGCTTAACCGGGACAGGGACCTACGAGCAGTACTTC	CASSLTGTGTYEQYF
.	TRBV5-1	TRBJ1-2	.	14	TGCGCCAGCAGCTGGACGCAGGGTGACTATGGCTACACCTTC	CASSWTQGDYGYTF
.	TRBV7-8	TRBJ1-4	.	14	TGTGCCAGCAGCCGACAGTTCTTCAATGAAAAACTGTTTTTT	CASSRQFFNEKLFF
.	TRBV19	TRBJ2-2	.	14	TGTGCCAGTAGCCCGCTCGGGAACACCGGGGAGCTGTTTTTT	CASSPLGNTGELFF
.	TRBV4-1	TRBJ1-4	.	16	TGCGCCAGCAGCCTGACCCCGCGGAGCAGAAATGAAAAACTGTTTTTT	CASSLTPRSRNEKLFF
.	TRBV7-8	TRBJ2-2	once	16	TGTGCCAGCAGCTTAATCCCGCCTAGCTACACCGGGGAGCTGTTTTTT	CASSLIPPSYTGELFF
TRBD1	TRBV19	TRBJ1-5	.	13	TGTGCCACCCACGACAGGGTAGGTCAGCCCCAGCATTTT	CATHDRVGQPQHF
TRBD2	TRBV30	TRBJ2-3	.	15	TGTGCCTGGAGTGTGGGGGGGAATGCCCCAGATACGCAGTATTTT	CAWSVGGNAPDTQYF
.	TRBV27	TRBJ2-7	.	10	TGTGCCAGCAGTTTCGGCGAGCAGTACTTC	CASSFGEQYF
TRBD1	TRBV5-1	TRBJ1-4	.	21	TGCGCCAGCAGCTTGGGCCAGGGAGGCAGGGGGTTATCGTGGTCTAATGAAAAACTGTTTTTT	CASSLGQGGRGLSWSNEKLFF
TRBD1	TRBV4-1	TRBJ1-5	once	17	TGCGCCAGCAGCCCTACAGGGGGCTACTCTAACAATCAGCCCCAGCATTTT	CASSPTGGYSNNQPQHF
.	TRBV2	TRBJ1-1	once	13	TGTGCCAGCAGTGGTGAGGGGGATAGGGAAGCTTTCTTT	CASSGEGDREAFF
TRBD2	TRBV6-5	TRBJ2-7	.	15	TGTGCCAGCAGTTACGGGACTAGCGGGAGCTACGAGCAGTACTTC	CASSYGTSGSYEQYF